This T cell receptor (beta chain) appears in the sequencing data of a study of T cell responses to AZD1222 COVID-19 vaccine. Germline V gives CDR1 SEHNR, CDR2 FQNEAQ (reference sequence). This CDR3 region has 15 residues. V lost 1 base, J lost 4 bases, and 11 bases lay in between. TCRdb keeps only in-frame clones here, not all; method: immunoSEQ multiplex PCR. This sample carries some 110,000 clones, about nine tenths of them seen once, and the ten largest clones take less than 10%. This clone is medium-sized. The source of this sequence is an adult who received the AZD1222 COVID-19 vaccine. The sequenced sample was peripheral blood, obtained 28 days after the second AZD1222 dose. The rearrangement uses TRBV7-9 and TRBJ2-1; D call uncertain. CDR3 nucleotides: TGTGCCAGCAGCTTAGGACGCCTCAAGTACAATGAGCAGTTCTTC. Translation: CASSLGRLKYNEQFF.